These 3 T cell receptor beta chains share one sample of origin, sequenced in a study of shared clonotypes between healthy human individuals (dated by TCRdb to the early 2020s). Library preparation used the immunoSEQ multiplex PCR assay. The clones in this table, taken by TCRdb from immuneACCESS, are in-frame only. Not every clone is retained; where verified, under half of the shortfall comes from an unresolved V gene, and the cause of the rest is unknown. The sample contains approximately 470,000 clones, 81% of them found a single time. The ten largest clones capture about 12% of the sample. The material sequenced was PBMCs. The receptors here all came from a woman aged 35 to 49 in good health. Some clones in this sample may be carry-over from other donors' samples.

The V gene is TRBV11-2, the J gene TRBJ2-7, with D tentatively TRBD2 (6 bases). The CDR3 runs to 15 residues. The germline V and J ends were trimmed by 1 base and 6 bases, with 16 bases remaining between them. The germline gives CDR1 SGHAT, CDR2 FQNNGV. CDR3: CASSLGTTIQTEQYF. The CDR3 coding sequence is TGTGCCAGCAGCTTAGGGACTACCATTCAAACCGAGCAGTACTTC.

V gene TRBV28 combines with J gene TRBJ2-7, with 8 nucleotides matching TRBD2. Looked up from germline, CDR1 is MDHEN and CDR2 is SYDVKM. This CDR3 has 13 amino acids. Trimming at V came to 3 bases and at J to 7 bases, leaving 5 bases not matched to a gene. The CDR3 spells CASSLVQRGEQYF. Written as DNA, the CDR3 is TGTGCCAGCAGTTTGGTACAGCGGGGGGAGCAGTACTTC.

This clone was seen once. The genes are TRBV18 and TRBJ2-5; 9 bases match TRBD1. The CDR3 covers 13 residues. Germline V gene lookup returns CDR1 KGHSH and CDR2 LQKENI. V shed 6 bases and J 5 bases; nucleotides not matched to a gene: 4. The CDR3 bases are TGTGCCAGCTCGGACAGGGGAATGGAGACCCAGTACTTC. Translated: CASSDRGMETQYF.